This section outlines one TCR beta chain sequence together with its context. The sample originates from a study of T cells in tuberculosis. Noted time point: new active TB diagnosis, blood taken before or within 7 days of starting treatment. This table comes from immunoSEQ multiplex PCR, and its TCRdb copy is limited to in-frame clones, with some not included. The table records roughly 35,000 clones, around 92% of them present only once. Germline V lookup: CDR1 SGHAT, CDR2 FQNNGV. V lost 9 bases to trimming and J lost 2 bases; unmatched junction nucleotides: 13. This CDR3 is built from 16 residues. The chain employs TRBV11-2 and TRBJ2-3; the match to TRBD1 covers 8 bases. Sequenced here: PBMCs, sampled at tuberculosis diagnosis. The sequence came from an adult with tuberculosis. Some clones in this sample may be carry-over from other donors' samples. CDR3 sequence (DNA): TGTGCCAGTACCTTGCAGGGGGCCTCTATCACAGATACGCAGTATTTT. The encoded protein is CASTLQGASITDTQYF.